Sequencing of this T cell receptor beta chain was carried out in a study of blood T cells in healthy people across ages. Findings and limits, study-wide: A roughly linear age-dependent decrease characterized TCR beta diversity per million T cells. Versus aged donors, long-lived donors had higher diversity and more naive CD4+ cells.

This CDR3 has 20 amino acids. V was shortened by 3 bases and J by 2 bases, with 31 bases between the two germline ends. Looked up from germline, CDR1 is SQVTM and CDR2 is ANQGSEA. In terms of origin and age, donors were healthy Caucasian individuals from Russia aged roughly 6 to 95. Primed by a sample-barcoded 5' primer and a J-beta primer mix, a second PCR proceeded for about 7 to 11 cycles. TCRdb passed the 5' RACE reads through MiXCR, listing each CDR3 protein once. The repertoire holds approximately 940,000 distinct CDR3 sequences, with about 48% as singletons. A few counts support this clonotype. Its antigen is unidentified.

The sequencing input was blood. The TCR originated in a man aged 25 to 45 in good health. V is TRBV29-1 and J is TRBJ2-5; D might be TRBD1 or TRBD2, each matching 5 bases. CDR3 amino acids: CSVDFRGSAGLIAAQETQYF. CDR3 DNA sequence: TGCAGCGTTGATTTTCGCGGGTCAGCAGGGTTGATAGCCGCACAAGAGACCCAGTACTTC.